Described below is a single TCR beta chain sequence and its context. There is no known antigen for this receptor. No per-base quality is available; no much larger clone lies one base away. This sample was included in a study of cytomegalovirus exposure and HLA in healthy donors (dated by TCRdb to about 2017). Regarding the complete study: A later analysis indicated that the 120 validation repertoires were generated on the platform also employed for the 700 or so repertoires of the first cohort. The study aimed to test whether cataloging public T cell receptors could reveal signatures of past pathogen exposure. Besides the first cohort of roughly 660 subjects, a separate validation cohort made up of roughly 120 different subjects was used. High-throughput TCR immunosequencing, statistical association of individual TCRs with disease status, and machine learning were combined to predict cytomegalovirus infection status. Results and caveats for the whole study, not just this receptor: According to the authors, the approach could potentially be generalized to other disease states and immunological phenotypes. Most TCR sequences were observed very rarely across donors, whereas some public TCRs were present in many individuals. A total of 150 to 200 TCR beta chains were listed by the study as associated with cytomegalovirus. The classifier was reported to diagnose cytomegalovirus status with high specificity and sensitivity in both the original cohort and the validation cohort. A later analysis found that TCRs clustered in the first cohort also tended to co-occur in the 120 or so validation repertoires, with just under 95% of cluster scores above 0. The validation cohort had no HLA typing available for a later analysis, so co-occurrence within that cohort was assessed over all 120 or so repertoires. Three of the identified cytomegalovirus-associated TCR beta chains were confirmed in vitro to be specific for cytomegalovirus antigens.

Library prep was done by the immunoSEQ multiplex PCR assay. The authors' pipeline ran thus. A statistical classification framework was built to diagnose cytomegalovirus status from the catalog of TCR beta chain sequences. The table was pulled from immuneACCESS by TCRdb, which kept in-frame rearrangements only. Such tables lose some clones; where checked, under half of the loss comes from unresolved V genes, and the rest has no known cause. The DNA was the basis for D and trimming; V, J and clone size are from that table. This sample has under 400,000 clones in its table, and roughly 88% of those were observed once. The ten largest clones add up to roughly 0.83% of the sample. Donors formed part of the validation cohort, which comprised about 130 subjects and was distinct from the first cohort of under 800 subjects. CDR1 SNHLY and CDR2 FYNNEI were looked up in the germline V gene. V loses 6 bases at its end and J loses 3 bases; junction bases beyond the gene matches: 5. Reading from cysteine to phenylalanine, the CDR3 counts 14 amino acids. Only the CDR3 region is kept as DNA, spanning 42 bases read in frame from base 1.

The rearrangement combines TRBV2 with TRBJ2-7; TRBD1 agrees with 10 junctional bases. This clonotype was sampled from a woman between 18 and 29 years old in good health and CMV-seronegative. Sequences were obtained from PBMCs. Here the CDR3 is given as CASRPGQGIYEQYF. In nucleotide form, the sequence is TGTGCCAGCAGACCGGGACAGGGGATCTACGAGCAGTACTTC.